These T cell receptor beta chains were read from a single sample in a study of Graves' ophthalmopathy and Graves' hyperthyroidism. TCRdb re-called the multiplex PCR reads through MiXCR, storing one row per CDR3 protein. This repertoire shows about 380,000 distinct CDR3 sequences, 15% to 19% found once; its top ten account for roughly 7%. Sequencing was performed on peripheral blood. The receptors come from a young woman with stable Graves' hyperthyroidism. The CDR3 runs from the conserved cysteine through the conserved F or W. A D gene is named only where the DNA matches it firmly. Clone size is not always given. Where it is, it says once, few, many or a class for expanded clones.

>TRBV20-1|many|.|TRBJ1-1
CSAGRLGVNTEAFF
TGCAGTGCCGGACGGTTGGGGGTGAACACTGAAGCTTTCTTT
>TRBV5-1|many|TRBD1|TRBJ1-2
CASSQRDRANYGYTF
TGCGCCAGCAGCCAAAGGGACAGGGCGAACTATGGCTACACCTTC
>TRBV4-1|.|TRBD1|TRBJ1-5
CASSQGQGGRQPQHF
TGCGCCAGCAGCCAAGGACAGGGAGGCAGACAGCCCCAGCATTTT
>TRBV3-1|many|.|TRBJ1-2
CASSQDQVHGYTF
TGTGCCAGCAGCCAAGATCAGGTTCATGGCTACACCTTC
>TRBV4-1|few|TRBD1|TRBJ2-7
CASSPPTGGEQYF
TGCGCCAGCAGCCCTCCGACAGGGGGCGAGCAGTACTTC
>TRBV20-1|many|TRBD1|TRBJ1-2
CSASPPGQSYGYTF
TGCAGTGCCTCTCCTCCGGGACAGAGCTATGGCTACACCTTC
>TRBV7-2|.|TRBD1|TRBJ2-5
CASSQRDRLETQYF
TGTGCCAGCAGCCAACGGGACAGGCTAGAGACCCAGTACTTC
>TRBV7-9|many|.|TRBJ2-7
CASSFSHTNYEQYF
TGTGCCAGCAGCTTTAGTCACACTAACTACGAGCAGTACTTC
>TRBV6-2/TRBV6-3|many|TRBD1|TRBJ2-5
CASRPQGATGETQYF
TGTGCCAGCAGACCCCAGGGGGCCACTGGGGAGACCCAGTACTTC
>TRBV6-1|many|TRBD2|TRBJ2-7
CASKGGGGTYEQYF
TGTGCCAGCAAAGGAGGCGGGGGGACTTACGAGCAGTACTTC
>TRBV12-3/TRBV12-4|few|.|TRBJ2-6
CASSLEWGSGSGANVLTF
TGTGCCAGCAGTTTAGAATGGGGCAGCGGCTCTGGGGCCAACGTCCTGACTTTC
>TRBV7-8|many|TRBD2|TRBJ2-5
CASITGTSRKTQYF
TGTGCCAGCATCACCGGGACTAGCAGAAAGACCCAGTACTTC
>TRBV27|.|TRBD1|TRBJ2-7
CASSSGQRLYEQYF
TGTGCCAGCAGCTCGGGACAGCGACTTTACGAGCAGTACTTC
>TRBV6-4|many|.|TRBJ2-2
CASSDRPSGPGELFF
TGTGCCAGCAGTGACCGGCCATCAGGGCCCGGGGAGCTGTTTTTT
>TRBV15|.|TRBD2|TRBJ2-2
CATSRDWTSGSNTGELFF
TGTGCCACCAGCAGAGACTGGACTAGCGGGTCCAACACCGGGGAGCTGTTTTTT
>TRBV7-2|many|.|TRBJ1-1
CATTSGRGNTEAFF
TGTGCCACCACGAGCGGGAGAGGTAACACTGAAGCTTTCTTT
>TRBV5-1|few|TRBD1|TRBJ1-1
CASSWGRGRAVTEAFF
TGCGCCAGCAGCTGGGGCAGGGGGCGAGCAGTCACTGAAGCTTTCTTT
>TRBV5-1|many|TRBD1|TRBJ1-1
CASSLAGQTNTEAFF
TGCGCCAGCAGCTTGGCGGGACAGACGAACACTGAAGCTTTCTTT
>TRBV7-8|many|.|TRBJ1-5
CASNPGLHKGNQPQHF
TGTGCCAGCAACCCGGGCCTGCATAAAGGCAATCAGCCCCAGCATTTT
>TRBV7-2|once|.|TRBJ2-5
CASSLDDLAWETQYF
TGTGCCAGCAGCTTAGATGACCTAGCATGGGAGACCCAGTACTTC